These 5 T cell receptor beta chains were all obtained from the same sample, sequenced in a study of blood T cell repertoires in COVID-19. Only in-frame clones appear in the TCRdb table, and some are missing; sequencing was by immunoSEQ multiplex PCR. The sample contains about 74,000 clones, about 91% of which appear only once. Input material: peripheral blood. The receptors here all came from an elderly woman with acute or convalescent COVID-19.

CDR3 coding DNA: TGTGCCATCAGTACCCAGGGGAAAAACTACGAGCAGTACTTC. Protein sequence: CAISTQGKNYEQYF. The chain links TRBV10-3 to TRBJ2-7; the D gene is possibly TRBD1 (6 bases). CDR1 ENHRY and CDR2 SYGVKD come from the germline V gene. The V gene lost 5 bases and the J gene lost 3 bases, with 14 bases spanning the gap. The CDR3 has 14 amino acids.

This chain joins TRBV3-1 (or the pseudogene TRBV3-2) and TRBJ2-5, with 12 bases that match TRBD2. J was trimmed by 3 bases and V by 0 bases; bases with no gene match: 5. This CDR3 has 17 residues. Germline CDR1 LGHDT, CDR2 YNNKEL (reference sequence). CDR3 in amino acids: CASSQEASGRAEETQYF. The CDR3 region has the DNA TGTGCCAGCAGCCAAGAGGCTAGCGGGAGGGCCGAAGAGACCCAGTACTTC.

The chain recombines TRBV5-6 with TRBJ1-2, with 9 bases identical to TRBD1. The CDR3 is 16 residues long. Germline values: CDR1 SGHDT, CDR2 YYEEEE. The ends lost 4 bases at V and 4 bases at J; junction bases unmatched: 11. The CDR3 loop reads CASSEGGQGIIYGYTF. DNA of the CDR3: TGTGCCAGCAGCGAGGGGGGACAGGGAATTATCTATGGCTACACCTTC.

The chain links TRBV7-6 to TRBJ1-3, with unresolved D. The CDR3 runs 15 residues. Deletions cut 3 bases from V and 1 base from J, with 10 bases between. Germline-derived CDR1 and CDR2 are SGHVS and FNYEAQ. CDR3 nucleotides: TGTGCCAGCAGCTTCGGGATTCAATCTGGAAACACCATATATTTT. Protein sequence: CASSFGIQSGNTIYF.

The chain is built from TRBV6-2 or TRBV6-3 and TRBJ2-1, with 15 bases matching TRBD2. This CDR3 comprises 19 residues. The V gene end was trimmed by 0 bases and the J gene end by 6 bases; junction bases not matched to a gene: 9. Germline loops: CDR1 MNHEY, CDR2 SVGEGT. In DNA form, the CDR3 reads TGTGCCAGCAGTTACTCCCGGACTAGCGGGGGGGCGTTAGCCAATGAGCAGTTCTTC. Protein: CASSYSRTSGGALANEQFF.